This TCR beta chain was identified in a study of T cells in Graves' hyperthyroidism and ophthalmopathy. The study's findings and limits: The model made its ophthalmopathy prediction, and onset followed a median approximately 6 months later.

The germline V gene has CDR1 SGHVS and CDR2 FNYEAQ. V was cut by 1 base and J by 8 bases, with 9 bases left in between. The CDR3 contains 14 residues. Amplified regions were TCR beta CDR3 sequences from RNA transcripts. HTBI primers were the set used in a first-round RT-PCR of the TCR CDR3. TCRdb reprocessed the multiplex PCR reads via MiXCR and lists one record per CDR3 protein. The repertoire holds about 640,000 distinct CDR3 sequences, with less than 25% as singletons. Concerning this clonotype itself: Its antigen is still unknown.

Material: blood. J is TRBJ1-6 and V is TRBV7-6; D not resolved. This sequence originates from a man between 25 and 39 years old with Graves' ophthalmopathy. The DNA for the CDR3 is TGTGCCAGCAGCTTAGGTTTCGATTATTCACCCCTCCACTTT. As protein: CASSLGFDYSPLHF. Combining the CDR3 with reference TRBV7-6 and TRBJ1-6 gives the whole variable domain GAGVSQSPRYKVTKRGQDVALRCDPISGHVSLYWYRQALGQGPEFLTYFNYEAQQDKSGLPNDRFSAERPEGSISTLTIQRTEQRDSAMYRCASSLGFDYSPLHFGNGTRLTVT.